What follows are 9 T cell receptor beta chains derived from one specimen sequenced in a study of blood T cells in healthy people across ages. It was with a sample-barcoded 5' primer and a J-beta primer mix that a second PCR of about 7 to 12 cycles was run. TCRdb redid the calling of the 5' RACE reads with MiXCR, one entry per CDR3 protein. The table lists hundreds of thousands of distinct CDR3 sequences, under 25% of them singletons. The sequenced sample consisted of blood. These receptors originate from a man aged 65 to 85 in good health.

The rearrangement joins TRBV7-9 to TRBJ2-2; D ambiguous. CDR3 length: 13 residues. Germline assignment: CDR1 SEHNR and CDR2 FQNEAQ (reference sequence). Trimming left V 3 bases short and J 7 bases short, with 9 bases between. CDR3 loop: CASSFIVIGELFF. Here the CDR3 DNA reads TGTGCCAGCAGCTTTATCGTTATCGGGGAGCTGTTTTTT.

Ten or more counts support this clonotype. The chain carries TRBV20-1 and TRBJ2-7; D ambiguous. The CDR3 totals 14 residues. Germline loops: CDR1 DFQATT, CDR2 SNEGSKA (reference sequence). V was shortened by 0 bases and J by 0 bases, with 9 bases between the two germline ends. In nucleotides, the CDR3 is TGCAGTGCTAGAGATCTCACATCCTCCTACGAGCAGTACTTC. Amino acid sequence: CSARDLTSSYEQYF.

This clonotype was recorded only once. The rearrangement joins TRBV29-1 to TRBJ2-1; 8 bases are a match to TRBD2. The CDR3 is made up of 16 amino acids. V shed 4 bases and J 2 bases; nucleotides not matched to a gene: 10. Germline CDR1 is SQVTM and CDR2 is ANQGSEA. The CDR3 nucleotides are TGCAGCGTTGTCTTTGATAGCGGGACCCCCTACAATGAGCAGTTCTTC. Translating gives CSVVFDSGTPYNEQFF.

The gene calls are TRBV5-1 and TRBJ2-1; a weak D match, TRBD1 (5 bases). The CDR3 is 14 amino acids. V gave up 3 bases and J gave up 5 bases, with 12 bases separating them. Germline V gene data show CDR1 as SGHRS and CDR2 as YFSETQ. The CDR3: CASSSDTTNNEQFF. As DNA, the CDR3 is TGCGCCAGCAGCTCGGACACAACAAACAATGAGCAGTTCTTC.

The genes are TRBV10-3 and TRBJ2-7; TRBD1 aligns across 9 bases. The V gene end was trimmed by 0 bases and the J gene end by 5 bases; junction bases not matched to a gene: 8. The CDR3 is 16 amino acids. Germline CDR1 ENHRY, CDR2 SYGVKD. The CDR3 DNA is TGTGCCATCAGTGAGTCCGGCCCGGGACAGGGAAACGAGCAGTACTTC. Translation: CAISESGPGQGNEQYF.

The chain uses TRBV12-3 or TRBV12-4 and TRBJ1-6; D might be TRBD1 (6 bases). The CDR3 has 12 residues. Trimming removed 4 bases at V and 13 bases at J, with 11 bases between. This chain's CDR3 is CASSSWDNPLHF. The DNA of the CDR3 is TGTGCCAGCAGTTCTTGGGACAACCCCCTCCACTTT.

Points on this clonotype: One end of the junction is discordant with germline, which a read error may explain. The chain has TRBV28 and TRBJ1-4; possible D gene TRBD1, 5 bases. Germline assignment: CDR1 MDHEN and CDR2 SYDVKM. The CDR3 length is 14 residues. In DNA, the CDR3 is TGTGCCGGCAGTACCAGGCGGCAGGGCGAAAAACTGTTTTTT. Protein product: CAGSTRRQGEKLFF. Looking up the rest from reference TRBV28 and TRBJ1-4 gives the full variable domain: DVKVTQSSRYLVKRTGEKVFLECVQDMDHENMFWYRQDPGLGLRLIYFSYDVKMKEKGDIPEGYSVSREKKERFSLILESASTNQTSMYLCAGSTRRQGEKLFFGSGTQLSVL.

This clonotype was observed a handful of times. This rearrangement joins TRBV7-6 to TRBJ2-5, with 12 bases aligning to TRBD2. The J call may be incorrect, as the DNA end agrees better with TRBJ2-1. Germline-derived CDR1 and CDR2 are SGHVS and FNYEAQ. The CDR3 is 16 residues long. DNA of the CDR3: TGTGCCAGCAGTTATAATAGACTAGCGGGAGACAATGAGCAGTTCTTC. This gives the protein CASSYNRLAGDNEQFF.

V usage is TRBV2 and J usage is TRBJ2-5, with D possibly being TRBD1 (5 bases). The CDR3 has 12 residues. Germline assignment: CDR1 SNHLY and CDR2 FYNNEI. V lost 10 bases, J lost 2 bases, and 11 bases lay in between. Here the CDR3 DNA reads TGTGCCACCCACAGGTCACAAGAGACCCAGTACTTC. Amino acids: CATHRSQETQYF.